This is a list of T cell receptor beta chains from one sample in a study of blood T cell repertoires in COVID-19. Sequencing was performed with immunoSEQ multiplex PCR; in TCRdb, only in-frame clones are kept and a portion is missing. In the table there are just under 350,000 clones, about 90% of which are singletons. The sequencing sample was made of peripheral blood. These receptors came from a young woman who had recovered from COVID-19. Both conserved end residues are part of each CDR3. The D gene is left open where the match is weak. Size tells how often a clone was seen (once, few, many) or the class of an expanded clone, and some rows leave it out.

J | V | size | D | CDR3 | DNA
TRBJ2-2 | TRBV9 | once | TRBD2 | CASSVAAGGNTGELFF | TGTGCCAGCAGCGTAGCAGCGGGAGGTAACACCGGGGAGCTGTTTTTT
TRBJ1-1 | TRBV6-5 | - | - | CASSYQDTSNTEAFF | TGTGCCAGCAGTTACCAGGACACCTCGAACACTGAAGCTTTCTTT
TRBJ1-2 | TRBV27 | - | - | CASSLYEIGYGYTF | TGTGCCAGCAGTTTATATGAGATCGGCTATGGCTACACCTTC
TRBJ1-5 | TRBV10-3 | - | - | CAISGGGTEGSQPQHF | TGTGCCATCAGTGGAGGAGGGACCGAGGGATCTCAGCCCCAGCATTTT
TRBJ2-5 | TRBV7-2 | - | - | CASSLTEGRGTQYF | TGTGCCAGCAGCTTAACGGAGGGGAGAGGGACCCAGTACTTC
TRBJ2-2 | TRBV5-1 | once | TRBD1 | CASSANANRGTGELFF | TGCGCCAGCAGCGCCAATGCCAACAGGGGTACCGGGGAGCTGTTTTTT
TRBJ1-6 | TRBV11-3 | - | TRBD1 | CASSPDRGPSSPLHF | TGTGCCAGCAGCCCGGACAGGGGGCCATCTTCACCCCTCCACTTT
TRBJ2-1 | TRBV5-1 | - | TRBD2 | CASSSASGKAYNEQFF | TGCGCCAGCAGCTCTGCTAGCGGTAAAGCCTACAATGAGCAGTTCTTC
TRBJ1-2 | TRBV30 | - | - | CAWTSGRRYGYTF | TGTGCCTGGACATCGGGCAGGAGGTATGGCTACACCTTC
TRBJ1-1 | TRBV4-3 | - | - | CASSSGVTEAFF | TGCGCCAGCAGCTCAGGGGTCACTGAAGCTTTCTTT
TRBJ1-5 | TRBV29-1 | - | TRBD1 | CSVGQGSNQPQHF | TGCAGCGTAGGACAGGGTAGCAATCAGCCCCAGCATTTT
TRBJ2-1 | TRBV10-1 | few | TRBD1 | CASPDREKIESYNEQFF | TGCGCCAGCCCGGACAGGGAAAAGATAGAATCCTACAATGAGCAGTTCTTC
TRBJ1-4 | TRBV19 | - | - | CASTPAKNLNEKLFF | TGTGCCAGTACCCCCGCGAAGAACCTTAATGAAAAACTGTTTTTT
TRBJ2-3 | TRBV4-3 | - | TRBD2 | CASSQDWAGAPTDTQYF | TGCGCCAGCAGCCAAGATTGGGCGGGAGCCCCCACAGATACGCAGTATTTT
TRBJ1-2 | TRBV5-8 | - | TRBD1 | CASSSGQGNYGYTF | TGTGCCAGCAGCTCGGGACAGGGGAACTATGGCTACACCTTC
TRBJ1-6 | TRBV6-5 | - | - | CASTSRQDSFSPLHF | TGTGCCAGCACCTCACGTCAGGACTCTTTTTCACCCCTCCACTTT
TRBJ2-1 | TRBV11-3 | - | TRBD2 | CASSLRPSGRQQFF | TGTGCCAGCAGCCTCAGGCCTAGCGGAAGACAGCAGTTCTTC
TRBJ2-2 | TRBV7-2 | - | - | CASSLARDGELFF | TGTGCCAGCAGCTTAGCCCGGGACGGGGAGCTGTTTTTT
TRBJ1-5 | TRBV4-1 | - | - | CASSPSGQYQPQHF | TGCGCCAGCAGCCCCTCCGGACAGTATCAGCCCCAGCATTTT
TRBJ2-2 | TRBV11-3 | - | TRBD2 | CASSPKTSGRSNTGELFF | TGTGCCAGCAGCCCGAAGACTAGCGGGAGATCGAACACCGGGGAGCTGTTTTTT
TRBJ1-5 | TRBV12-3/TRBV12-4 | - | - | CASSWTSNQPQHF | TGTGCCAGCAGTTGGACTTCCAATCAGCCCCAGCATTTT
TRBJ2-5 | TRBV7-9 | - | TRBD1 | CASRRGRATGGGETQYF | TGTGCCAGCAGAAGAGGTCGTGCGACAGGGGGCGGAGAGACCCAGTACTTC
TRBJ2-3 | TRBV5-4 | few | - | CASSLGSGETDTQYF | TGTGCCAGCAGCTTGGGTAGCGGTGAGACAGATACGCAGTATTTT
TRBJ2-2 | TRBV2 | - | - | CASSNIRTGELFF | TGTGCCAGCAGTAACATCCGCACCGGGGAGCTGTTTTTT
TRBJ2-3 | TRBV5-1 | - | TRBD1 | CASSFGDRSTDTQYF | TGCGCCAGCAGCTTTGGGGACAGGTCCACAGATACGCAGTATTTT
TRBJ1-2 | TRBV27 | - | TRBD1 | CASSLVRGSGGYTF | TGTGCCAGCAGTTTGGTCAGGGGGTCGGGTGGCTACACCTTC
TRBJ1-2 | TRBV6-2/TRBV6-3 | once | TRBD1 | CASSQGQNYGYTF | TGTGCCAGCAGTCAGGGACAGAATTATGGCTACACCTTC
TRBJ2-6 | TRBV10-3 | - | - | CAISPQTTGSGANVLTF | TGTGCCATCAGTCCCCAAACAACGGGCTCTGGGGCCAACGTCCTGACTTTC
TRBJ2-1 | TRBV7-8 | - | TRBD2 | CASSLDGTSSQWQFF | TGTGCCAGCAGCTTGGACGGGACTAGCTCCCAGTGGCAGTTCTTC
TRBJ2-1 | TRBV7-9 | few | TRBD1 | CATGGTAGVVYEQFF | TGTGCGACAGGGGGCACGGCGGGAGTTGTCTATGAGCAGTTCTTC
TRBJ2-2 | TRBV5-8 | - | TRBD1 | CASSLFQGANTGELFF | TGTGCCAGCAGCTTGTTTCAGGGGGCGAACACCGGGGAGCTGTTTTTT
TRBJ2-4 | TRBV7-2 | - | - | CASRVSRGMAKNIQYF | TGTGCCAGCAGGGTTTCTCGGGGAATGGCCAAAAACATTCAGTACTTC
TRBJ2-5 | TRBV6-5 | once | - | CASRLRGSPETQYF | TGTGCCAGCAGGCTTAGGGGTAGTCCAGAGACCCAGTACTTC
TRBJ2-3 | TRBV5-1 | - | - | CASSLMDTSTDTQYF | TGCGCCAGCAGCTTGATGGACACTAGCACAGATACGCAGTATTTT
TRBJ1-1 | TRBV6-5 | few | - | CASSSGTKAFF | TGTGCCAGCAGCTCCGGGACAAAAGCTTTCTTT
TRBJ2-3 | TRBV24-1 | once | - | CATSAPGGPGDTQYF | TGTGCCACCAGTGCCCCTGGGGGCCCCGGGGATACGCAGTATTTT
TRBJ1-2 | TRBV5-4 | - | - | CASSFIGQMNYGYTF | TGTGCCAGCAGCTTCATTGGACAGATGAACTATGGCTACACCTTC
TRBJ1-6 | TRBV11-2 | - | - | CASSLDDQGGDSPLHF | TGTGCCAGCAGCTTAGACGATCAGGGTGGGGATTCACCCCTCCACTTT
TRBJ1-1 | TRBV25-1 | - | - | CASSATRGTEAFF | TGTGCCAGCAGTGCGACCAGGGGCACTGAAGCTTTCTTT
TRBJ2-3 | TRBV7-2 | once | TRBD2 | CASSAGGSTDTQYF | TGTGCCAGCAGCGCGGGAGGGAGCACAGATACGCAGTATTTT